This TCR beta chain was observed in a study of blood T cells in healthy people across ages. The wider study: About one barcoded beta molecule per two T cells was the capture yield of template switching.

J gave up 5 bases and V 3 bases, and 3 bases lay outside the gene matches. The CDR3 is made up of 16 amino acids. Germline assignment: CDR1 SGHKS and CDR2 YYEKEE (reference sequence). Through a sample-barcoded 5' primer and a J-beta primer mix, a second PCR was run for roughly 7 to 12 cycles. TCRdb fed the 5' RACE reads into MiXCR, producing one record per CDR3 protein. Of around 800,000 distinct CDR3 sequences listed, around 24% are singletons. Another study also made use of these data, one on T cells of mothers and their children. That paper states: Related mother-child pairs showed slightly higher but non-significant overlap than unrelated pairs.

Sequenced: blood. This chain joins TRBV5-5 and TRBJ2-1; 15 bases line up with TRBD2. The TCR sequence derives from a boy younger than 18 in good health. CDR3 residues: CASSSGLAGGHNEQFF. The CDR3 nucleotides are TGTGCCAGCAGCTCGGGACTAGCGGGGGGACACAATGAGCAGTTCTTC.